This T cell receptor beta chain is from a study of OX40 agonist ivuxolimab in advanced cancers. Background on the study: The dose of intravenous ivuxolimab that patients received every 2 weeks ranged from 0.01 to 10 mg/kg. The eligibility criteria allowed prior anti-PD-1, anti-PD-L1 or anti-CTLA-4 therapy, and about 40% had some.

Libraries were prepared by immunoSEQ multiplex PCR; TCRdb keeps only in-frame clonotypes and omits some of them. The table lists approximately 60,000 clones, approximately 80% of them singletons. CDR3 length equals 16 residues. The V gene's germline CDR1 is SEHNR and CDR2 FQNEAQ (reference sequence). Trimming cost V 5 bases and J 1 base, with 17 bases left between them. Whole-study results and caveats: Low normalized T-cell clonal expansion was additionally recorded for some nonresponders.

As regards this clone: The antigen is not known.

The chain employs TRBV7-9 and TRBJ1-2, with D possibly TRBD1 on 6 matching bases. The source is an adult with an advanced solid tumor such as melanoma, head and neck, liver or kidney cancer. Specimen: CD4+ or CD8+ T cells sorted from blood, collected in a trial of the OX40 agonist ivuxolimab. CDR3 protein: CASSPGRGRSNYGYTF. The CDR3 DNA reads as TGTGCCAGCAGCCCGGGTCGGGGGCGAAGTAACTATGGCTACACCTTC. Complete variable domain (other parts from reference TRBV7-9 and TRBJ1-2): DTGVSQNPRHKITKRGQNVTFRCDPISEHNRLYWYRQTLGQGPEFLTYFQNEAQLEKSRLLSDRFSAERPKGSFSTLEIQRTEQGDSAMYLCASSPGRGRSNYGYTFGSGTRLTVV.